A selection of T cell receptor beta chains follows, all from one sample in a study of blood T cell repertoires in COVID-19. The protocol was immunoSEQ multiplex PCR, while the TCRdb copy is restricted to in-frame clones and leaves out a portion. The repertoire has fewer than 20,000 clones, about 89% of them found once; the top ten carry roughly a quarter. The sequencing input was peripheral blood. These receptors originate from a man aged 60 to 75 with acute or convalescent COVID-19. Both conserved end residues are part of each CDR3. The order of the fields is J gene, D gene, V gene, clone size, CDR3 DNA, CDR3 protein. A D gene is named only where the DNA matches it firmly. Clone sizes are given selectively: once, few, many, or a class where the clone is expanded.

J: TRBJ2-5; D: TRBD2; V: TRBV5-1; size: -; DNA: TGCGCCAGCAGCTTGGCCGGGATAGCGGGAGTACGAACCAAAGAGACCCAGTACTTC; CDR3: CASSLAGIAGVRTKETQYF
J: TRBJ2-3; D: TRBD1; V: TRBV6-5; size: -; DNA: TGTGCCAGCAGACGACAGGGGTTGGACACAGATACGCAGTATTTT; CDR3: CASRRQGLDTDTQYF
J: TRBJ1-1; D: -; V: TRBV5-1; size: -; DNA: TGCGCCAGCAGCTTGTGGGGCAGTAACACTGAAGCTTTCTTT; CDR3: CASSLWGSNTEAFF
J: TRBJ2-2; D: -; V: TRBV5-4; size: -; DNA: TGTGCCAGCAGCTTGTCGGGTGGTCAGCCCGGGGAGCTGTTTTTT; CDR3: CASSLSGGQPGELFF
J: TRBJ1-1; D: -; V: TRBV7-8; size: once; DNA: TGTGCCAGCCGGAGTGATCTGAACACTGAAGCTTTCTTT; CDR3: CASRSDLNTEAFF
J: TRBJ1-1; D: TRBD1; V: TRBV7-9; size: -; DNA: TGTGCCAGCAGCTCCGGGACAGGGGGCTGGCGGGACACTGAAGCTTTCTTT; CDR3: CASSSGTGGWRDTEAFF
J: TRBJ1-1; D: TRBD1; V: TRBV7-6; size: -; DNA: TGTGCCAGCAGCTTAGGGACAGGGGCCCTGAACACTGAAGCTTTCTTT; CDR3: CASSLGTGALNTEAFF
J: TRBJ2-7; D: TRBD1; V: TRBV19; size: -; DNA: TGTGCCAGTAGTCCTCGACAGGGCAACTACGAGCAGTACTTC; CDR3: CASSPRQGNYEQYF
J: TRBJ1-2; D: TRBD1; V: TRBV2; size: -; DNA: TGTGCCAGCAGTGAAGCGCAGGGGGGCAACGGCTACACCTTC; CDR3: CASSEAQGGNGYTF
J: TRBJ2-1; D: TRBD2; V: TRBV7-3; size: -; DNA: TGTGCCAGCAATCTAACTAGCGGGGATTACAATGAGCAGTTCTTC; CDR3: CASNLTSGDYNEQFF
J: TRBJ2-1; D: -; V: TRBV29-1; size: -; DNA: TGCAGCGTCCCGATATCTACGAGCTACAATGAGCAGTTCTTC; CDR3: CSVPISTSYNEQFF
J: TRBJ2-3; D: -; V: TRBV5-3; size: -; DNA: TGTGCCAGAAGCTATACTCAGGGAGATACGCAGTATTTT; CDR3: CARSYTQGDTQYF
J: TRBJ1-6; D: -; V: TRBV9; size: -; DNA: TGTGCCAGCAGCGTAGGAGGAAGCGACAGATATTCACCCCTCCACTTT; CDR3: CASSVGGSDRYSPLHF
J: TRBJ1-6; D: -; V: TRBV5-4; size: -; DNA: TGTGCCAGCAGCCATTTTGTCACCCTCCACTTT; CDR3: CASSHFVTLHF
J: TRBJ1-1; D: TRBD1; V: TRBV27; size: -; DNA: TGTGCCAGCAGGGAACAGGGGGAGAGGGTGGAAGCTTTCTTT; CDR3: CASREQGERVEAFF
J: TRBJ1-1; D: -; V: TRBV30; size: -; DNA: TGTGCCTGGGGGGGTATAGGAGTAAACACTGAAGCTTTCTTT; CDR3: CAWGGIGVNTEAFF
J: TRBJ2-3; D: -; V: TRBV5-1; size: -; DNA: TGCGCCAGCAGCTTCCAGGAAGATACGCAGTATTTT; CDR3: CASSFQEDTQYF
J: TRBJ2-2; D: TRBD2; V: TRBV27; size: once; DNA: TGTGCCAGCAGTTTAGGAAGACTAGCGGGAGGAGTCCCCGGGGAGCTGTTTTTT; CDR3: CASSLGRLAGGVPGELFF